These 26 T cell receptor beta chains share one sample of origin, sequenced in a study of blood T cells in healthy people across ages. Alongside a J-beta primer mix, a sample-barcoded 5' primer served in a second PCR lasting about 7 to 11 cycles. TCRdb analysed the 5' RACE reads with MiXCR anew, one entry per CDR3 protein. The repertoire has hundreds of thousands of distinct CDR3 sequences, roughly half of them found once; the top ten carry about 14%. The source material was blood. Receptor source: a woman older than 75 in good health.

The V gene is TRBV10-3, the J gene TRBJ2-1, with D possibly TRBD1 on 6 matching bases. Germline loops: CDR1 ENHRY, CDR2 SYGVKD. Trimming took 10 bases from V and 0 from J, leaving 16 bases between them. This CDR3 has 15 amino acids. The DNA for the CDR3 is TGTGCCAGTCGATTAACAGGGAGCTCCTACAATGAGCAGTTCTTC. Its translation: CASRLTGSSYNEQFF.

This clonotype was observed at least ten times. The CDR3 sequence: CASSAGPYNEQFF. The CDR3 DNA reads TGTGCCAGCAGCGCCGGACCTTACAATGAGCAGTTCTTC. The chain is built from TRBV12-3 or TRBV12-4 and TRBJ2-1; unclear D gene. The CDR3 is 13 amino acids. The V end lost 6 bases, the J end lost 4 bases, and 10 bases lay between the germline ends.

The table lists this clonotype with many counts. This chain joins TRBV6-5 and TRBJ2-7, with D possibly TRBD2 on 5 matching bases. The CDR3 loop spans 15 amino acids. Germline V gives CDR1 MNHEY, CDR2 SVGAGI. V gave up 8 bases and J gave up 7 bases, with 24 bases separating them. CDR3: CASLPVGSRNNEQYF. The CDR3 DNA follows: TGTGCCAGCCTCCCGGTGGGGAGTAGGAACAATGAGCAGTACTTC.

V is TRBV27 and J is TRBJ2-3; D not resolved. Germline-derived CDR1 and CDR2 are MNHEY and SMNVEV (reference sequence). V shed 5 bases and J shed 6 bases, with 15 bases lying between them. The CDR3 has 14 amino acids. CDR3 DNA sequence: TGTGCCAGCAGTGCTATATCGTCTGGGGATACGCAGTATTTT. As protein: CASSAISSGDTQYF.

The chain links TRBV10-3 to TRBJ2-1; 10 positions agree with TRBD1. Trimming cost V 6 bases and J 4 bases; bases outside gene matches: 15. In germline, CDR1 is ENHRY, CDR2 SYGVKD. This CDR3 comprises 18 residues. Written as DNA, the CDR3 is TGTGCCATCAGCCGCTCGACAGGGGGCAGGGGGTTATACAATGAGCAGTTCTTC. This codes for CAISRSTGGRGLYNEQFF.

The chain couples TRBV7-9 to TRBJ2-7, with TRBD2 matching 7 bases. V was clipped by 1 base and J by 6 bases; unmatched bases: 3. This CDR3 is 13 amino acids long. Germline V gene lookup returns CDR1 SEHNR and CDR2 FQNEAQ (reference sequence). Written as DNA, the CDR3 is TGTGCCAGCAGCTTAGTAGAGCGGGGCGAGCAGTACTTC. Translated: CASSLVERGEQYF. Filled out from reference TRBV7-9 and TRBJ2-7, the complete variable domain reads DTGVSQNPRHKITKRGQNVTFRCDPISEHNRLYWYRQTLGQGPEFLTYFQNEAQLEKSRLLSDRFSAERPKGSFSTLEIQRTEQGDSAMYLCASSLVERGEQYFGPGTRLTVT.

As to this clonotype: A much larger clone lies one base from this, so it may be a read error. CDR3 loop: CAGSLSGQHNEQFF. The CDR3 region has the DNA TGTGCCGGCAGCTTAAGTGGCCAGCACAATGAGCAGTTCTTC. The chain couples TRBV7-6 to TRBJ2-1; D remains ambiguous. Germline V gives CDR1 SGHVS, CDR2 FNYEAQ. CDR3 length equals 14 residues. Based on the CDR3 plus reference TRBV7-6 and TRBJ2-1, the full variable domain is GAGVSQSPRYKVTKRGQDVALRCDPISGHVSLYWYRQALGQGPEFLTYFNYEAQQDKSGLPNDRFSAERPEGSISTLTIQRTEQRDSAMYRCAGSLSGQHNEQFFGPGTRLTVL.

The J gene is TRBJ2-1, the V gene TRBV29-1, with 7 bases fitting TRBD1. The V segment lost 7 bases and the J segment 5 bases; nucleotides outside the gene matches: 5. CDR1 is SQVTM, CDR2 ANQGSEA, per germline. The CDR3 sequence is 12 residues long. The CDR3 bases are TGCAGCGCCCGACAGGGACACAATGAGCAGTTCTTC. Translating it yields CSARQGHNEQFF.

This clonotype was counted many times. The DNA of the CDR3 is TGTGCCAGCAGCGTTTCGGGGGGCACTTACAATGAGCAGTTCTTC. It yields the protein CASSVSGGTYNEQFF. This chain connects TRBV9 to TRBJ2-1, with D possibly TRBD2 on 7 matching bases. CDR3 length: 15 amino acids. Germline lookup yields CDR1 SGDLS and CDR2 YYNGEE. V was trimmed by 2 bases and J by 4 bases, leaving 13 bases between them. Full variable domain (missing parts from reference TRBV9 and TRBJ2-1): DSGVTQTPKHLITATGQRVTLRCSPRSGDLSVYWYQQSLDQGLQFLIQYYNGEERAKGNILERFSAQQFPDLHSELNLSSLELGDSALYFCASSVSGGTYNEQFFGPGTRLTVL.

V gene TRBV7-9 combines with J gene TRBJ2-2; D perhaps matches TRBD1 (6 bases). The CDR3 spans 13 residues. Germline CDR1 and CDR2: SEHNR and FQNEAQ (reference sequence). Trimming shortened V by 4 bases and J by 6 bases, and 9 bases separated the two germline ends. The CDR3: CASSSTGSGELFF. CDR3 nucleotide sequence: TGTGCCAGCAGCTCAACAGGGTCCGGGGAGCTGTTTTTT.

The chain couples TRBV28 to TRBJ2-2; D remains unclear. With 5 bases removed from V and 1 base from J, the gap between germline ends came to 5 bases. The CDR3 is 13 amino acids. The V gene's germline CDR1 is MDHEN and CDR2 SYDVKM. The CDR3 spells CASSVQNTGELFF. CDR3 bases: TGTGCCAGCAGTGTCCAGAACACCGGGGAGCTGTTTTTT.

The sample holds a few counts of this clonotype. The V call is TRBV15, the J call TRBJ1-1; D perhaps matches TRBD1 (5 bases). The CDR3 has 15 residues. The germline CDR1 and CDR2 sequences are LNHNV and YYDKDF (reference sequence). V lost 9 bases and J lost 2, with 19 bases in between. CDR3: CATTPGIGFNTEAFF. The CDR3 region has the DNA TGTGCCACTACACCAGGGATTGGGTTTAACACTGAAGCTTTCTTT.

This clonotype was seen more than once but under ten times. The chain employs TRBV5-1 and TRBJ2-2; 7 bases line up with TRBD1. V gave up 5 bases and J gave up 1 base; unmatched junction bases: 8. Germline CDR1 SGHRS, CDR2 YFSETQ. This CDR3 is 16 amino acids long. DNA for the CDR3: TGCGCCAGCAGTCCCCTTCGGACAGGGAACACCGGGGAGCTGTTTTTT. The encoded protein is CASSPLRTGNTGELFF.

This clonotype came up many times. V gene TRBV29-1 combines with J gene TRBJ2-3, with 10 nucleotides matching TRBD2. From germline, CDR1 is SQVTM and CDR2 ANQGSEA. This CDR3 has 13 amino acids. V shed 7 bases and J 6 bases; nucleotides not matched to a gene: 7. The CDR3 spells CSALAGVLDTQYF. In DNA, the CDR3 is TGCAGCGCCCTAGCGGGGGTTCTCGATACGCAGTATTTT.

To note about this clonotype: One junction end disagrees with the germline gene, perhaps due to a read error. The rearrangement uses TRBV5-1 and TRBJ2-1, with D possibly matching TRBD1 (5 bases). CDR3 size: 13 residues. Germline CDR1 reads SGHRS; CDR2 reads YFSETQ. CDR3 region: CASSWGVENEQCF. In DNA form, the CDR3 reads TGCGCCAGCAGCTGGGGCGTAGAGAATGAGCAGTGCTTC.

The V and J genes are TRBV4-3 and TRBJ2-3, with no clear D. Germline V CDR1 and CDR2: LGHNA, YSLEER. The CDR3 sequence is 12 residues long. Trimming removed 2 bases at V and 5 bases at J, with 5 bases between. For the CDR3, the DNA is TGCGCCAGCAGCCAACTGGGAGATACGCAGTATTTT. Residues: CASSQLGDTQYF.

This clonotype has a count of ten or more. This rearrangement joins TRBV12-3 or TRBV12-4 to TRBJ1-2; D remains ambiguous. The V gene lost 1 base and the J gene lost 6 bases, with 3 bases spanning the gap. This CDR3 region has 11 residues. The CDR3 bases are TGTGCCAGCAGTTTAGGGGATGGCTACACCTTC. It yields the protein CASSLGDGYTF.

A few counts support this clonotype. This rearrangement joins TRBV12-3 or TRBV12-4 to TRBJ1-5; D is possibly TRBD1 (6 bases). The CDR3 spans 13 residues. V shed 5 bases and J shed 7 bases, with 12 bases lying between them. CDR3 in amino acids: CASSEFQGQPQHF. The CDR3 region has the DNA TGTGCCAGCAGTGAATTCCAGGGGCAGCCCCAGCATTTT.

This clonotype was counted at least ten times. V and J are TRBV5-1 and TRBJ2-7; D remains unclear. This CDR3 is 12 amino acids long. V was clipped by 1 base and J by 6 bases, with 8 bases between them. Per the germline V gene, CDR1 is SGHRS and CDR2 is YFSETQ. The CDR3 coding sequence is TGCGCCAGCAGCTTGTGGCAAGGCGAGCAGTACTTC. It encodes CASSLWQGEQYF.

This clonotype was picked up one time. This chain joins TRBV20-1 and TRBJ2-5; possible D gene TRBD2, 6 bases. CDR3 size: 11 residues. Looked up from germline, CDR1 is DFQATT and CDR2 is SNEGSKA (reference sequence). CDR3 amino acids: CSTGVSETQYF. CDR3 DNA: TGCAGCACGGGGGTGTCAGAGACCCAGTACTTC.

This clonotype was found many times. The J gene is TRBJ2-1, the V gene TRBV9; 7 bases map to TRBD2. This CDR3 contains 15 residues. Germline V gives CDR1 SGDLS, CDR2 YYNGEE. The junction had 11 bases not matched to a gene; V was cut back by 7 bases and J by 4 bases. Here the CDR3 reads CASAGEGREYNEQFF. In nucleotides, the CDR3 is TGTGCCAGCGCGGGAGAGGGAAGGGAATACAATGAGCAGTTCTTC.

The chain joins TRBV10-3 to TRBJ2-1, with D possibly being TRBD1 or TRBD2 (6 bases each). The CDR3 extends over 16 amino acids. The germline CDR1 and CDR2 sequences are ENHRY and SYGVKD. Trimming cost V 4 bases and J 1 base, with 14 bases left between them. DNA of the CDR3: TGTGCCATCAGTGTTGGGGGGCGGGTTTCCTACAATGAGCAGTTCTTC. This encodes CAISVGGRVSYNEQFF.

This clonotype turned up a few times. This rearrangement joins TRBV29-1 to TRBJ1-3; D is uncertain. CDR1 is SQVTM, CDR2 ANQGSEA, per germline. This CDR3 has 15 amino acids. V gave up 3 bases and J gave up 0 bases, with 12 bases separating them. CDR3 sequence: CSVDIGSSSGNTIYF. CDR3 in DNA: TGCAGCGTTGATATCGGCAGCAGCTCTGGAAACACCATATATTTT.

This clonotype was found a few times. Here the CDR3 reads CASSLPPGGGNEQFF. The CDR3 bases are TGTGCCAGCAGCTTACCCCCGGGAGGGGGGAATGAGCAGTTCTTC. The chain has TRBV7-2 and TRBJ2-1; 8 nucleotides agree with TRBD2. Germline values: CDR1 SGHTA, CDR2 FQGNSA. The J segment lost 7 bases and the V segment lost 2 bases, leaving 7 bases of the junction unmatched. CDR3 length: 15 residues.

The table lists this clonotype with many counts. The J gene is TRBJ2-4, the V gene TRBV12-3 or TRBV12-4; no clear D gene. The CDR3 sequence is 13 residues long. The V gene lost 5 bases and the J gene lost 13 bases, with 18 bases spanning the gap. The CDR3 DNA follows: TGTGCCAGCAGTGTATTGTCGGTGAATATCCAGTACTTC. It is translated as CASSVLSVNIQYF.

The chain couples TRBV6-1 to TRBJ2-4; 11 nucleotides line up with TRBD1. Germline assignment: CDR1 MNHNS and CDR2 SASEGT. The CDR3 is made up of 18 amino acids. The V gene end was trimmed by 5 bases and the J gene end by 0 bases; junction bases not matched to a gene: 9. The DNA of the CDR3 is TGTGCCAGCAGTACCGGGACAGGGGGGTACGAAGCCAAAAACATTCAGTACTTC. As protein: CASSTGTGGYEAKNIQYF.